The 10 T cell receptor beta chains presented below share a single source sample, sequenced in a study of blood T cell repertoires in COVID-19. Only in-frame clones appear in the TCRdb table, and some are missing; sequencing was by immunoSEQ multiplex PCR. The sample consists of 110,000 or so clones, approximately 85% of them appearing once. The sample was peripheral blood. The origin of the receptors is a woman in her fifties or sixties with COVID-19, enrolled during active disease.

V is TRBV27 and J is TRBJ2-7, with D perhaps matching TRBD1 (5 bases). This CDR3 has 11 amino acids. V was cut by 8 bases and J by 6 bases, with 11 bases left in between. The germline V gene has CDR1 MNHEY and CDR2 SMNVEV (reference sequence). The DNA of the CDR3 is TGTGCCAGCTCCATGGGGCGCGAGCAGTACTTC. It is translated as CASSMGREQYF.

CDR3 DNA sequence: TGTGCCAGCTCACCACCGGGGGGGGCTGCCTACAATGAGCAGTTCTTC. This gives the protein CASSPPGGAAYNEQFF. The chain has TRBV18 and TRBJ2-1, with D possibly TRBD2 on 7 matching bases. This CDR3 contains 16 residues. V lost 0 bases and J 2 bases, leaving 11 bases between the germline ends. Germline V gives CDR1 KGHSH, CDR2 LQKENI.

V gene TRBV7-9 combines with J gene TRBJ1-4, with D possibly being TRBD1 (5 bases). The germline V gene encodes CDR1 SEHNR and CDR2 FQNEAQ (reference sequence). Trimming pared 1 base from V and 7 bases from J, leaving 19 bases between. CDR3 length: 17 amino acids. CDR3 sequence reads: CASSLEEGLLGFEKLFF. CDR3 bases: TGTGCCAGCAGCTTAGAGGAGGGGCTCTTAGGATTTGAAAAACTGTTTTTT.

The chain carries TRBV4-1 and TRBJ2-1; the match to TRBD2 covers 13 bases. Germline V gene sequence: CDR1 MGHRA, CDR2 YSYEKL. V lost 4 bases and J lost 5; bases outside the gene matches: 17. This CDR3 has 20 amino acids. The chain's CDR3 is CASSRNPGLAGSPFHNEQFF. The CDR3 DNA is TGCGCCAGCAGCCGCAACCCGGGACTAGCGGGATCACCCTTCCACAATGAGCAGTTCTTC.

The chain employs TRBV15 and TRBJ1-3; 10 bases fit TRBD1. Germline V gives CDR1 LNHNV, CDR2 YYDKDF (reference sequence). The trim removed 0 bases at V and 4 bases at J, leaving 9 bases unmatched. This CDR3 has 18 residues. The CDR3 is CATSRERDRGRWGNTIYF. CDR3 coding DNA: TGTGCCACCAGCAGAGAACGAGACAGGGGGCGATGGGGAAACACCATATATTTT.

This clone was detected a few times. The genes are TRBV9 and TRBJ2-7; TRBD2 is a possible D gene (6 bases). The CDR3 spans 15 residues. Germline-derived CDR1 and CDR2 are SGDLS and YYNGEE. Trimming shortened V by 0 bases and J by 3 bases, and 13 bases separated the two germline ends. The CDR3 reads CASSVAGEVLYEQYF. The DNA of the CDR3 is TGTGCCAGCAGCGTAGCTGGGGAGGTTCTCTACGAGCAGTACTTC.

V usage is TRBV29-1 and J usage is TRBJ2-1, with D maybe TRBD1 (7 bases). Per germline, CDR1 SQVTM and CDR2 ANQGSEA. This CDR3 is 14 amino acids long. The DNA for the CDR3 is TGCAGTCCCCGAGGGGGCTTACGGGGGAATGAGCAGTTCTTC. It specifies CSPRGGLRGNEQFF.

This clone was observed a few times. The rearrangement joins TRBV7-8 to TRBJ1-3; D is perhaps TRBD1 (5 bases). V was shortened by 5 bases and J by 3 bases, with 17 bases between the two germline ends. There are 16 residues in the CDR3. CDR1 and CDR2 from the germline V gene are SGHVS and FQNEAQ. CDR3 nucleotides: TGTGCCAGCAGCCCTAGGAGGGGATACGGTGGAAACACCATATATTTT. Protein product: CASSPRRGYGGNTIYF.

V and J are TRBV19 and TRBJ1-2; 10 nucleotides agree with TRBD1. The V segment lost 7 bases and the J segment 5 bases; nucleotides outside the gene matches: 4. Germline V gene sequence: CDR1 LNHDA, CDR2 SQIVND (reference sequence). This CDR3 is 13 amino acids long. The CDR3 bases are TGTGCCAGTAACGTGGGACAGGGGTATGGCTACACCTTC. As protein: CASNVGQGYGYTF.

The V call is TRBV7-6, the J call TRBJ1-4, with a tentative D call TRBD1 (6 bases). Germline V CDR1 and CDR2: SGHVS, FNYEAQ. The V gene lost 2 bases and the J gene lost 4 bases, with 11 bases spanning the gap. CDR3 length equals 15 residues. In nucleotides, the CDR3 is TGTGCCAGCAGCTTACTTCAGGGGAATAATGAAAAACTGTTTTTT. This translates into CASSLLQGNNEKLFF.